The next 24 T cell receptor beta chains were all read from a single sample in a study of blood T cell repertoires in COVID-19 (dated by TCRdb to 2018 to 2020). The method behind the library was the immunoSEQ multiplex PCR assay. TCRdb re-hosts the immuneACCESS table, in-frame sequences only. Its copies lack some clones; in the studies checked, an unresolved V gene accounts for under half of them, and the cause for the rest is not known. Across this sample there are about 160,000 clones, with 77% seen only once. Of the sample, about 3% falls within the top ten clones. Specimen: peripheral blood. Receptors originate from a man aged 70 or older with acute or convalescent COVID-19.

The chain couples TRBV18 to TRBJ1-1; possible D gene TRBD1, 6 bases. V was cut by 3 bases and J by 3 bases, with 17 bases left in between. The CDR3 spans 16 residues. Per germline, CDR1 KGHSH and CDR2 LQKENI. The CDR3 sequence: CASSPLTGSGYTEAFF. Written as DNA, the CDR3 is TGTGCCAGCTCACCTTTAACAGGGAGCGGTTACACTGAAGCTTTCTTT. The full variable domain, rest sourced from reference TRBV18 and TRBJ1-1, is NAGVMQNPRHLVRRRGQEARLRCSPMKGHSHVYWYRQLPEEGLKFMVYLQKENIIDESGMPKERFSAEFPKEGPSILRIQQVVRGDSAAYFCASSPLTGSGYTEAFFGQGTRLTVV.

The chain combines TRBV5-1 with TRBJ2-6; no clear D gene. This CDR3 has 13 residues. The ends were cut back, 6 bases at V and 1 base at J, with 5 bases in the middle. CDR1 and CDR2 (germline): SGHRS, YFSETQ. The CDR3 nucleotides read TGCGCCAGCACTTTTTCTGGGGCCAACGTCCTGACTTTC. Amino acids: CASTFSGANVLTF.

The chain combines TRBV30 with TRBJ2-1, with 8 bases fitting TRBD1. Germline assignment: CDR1 GTSNPN and CDR2 SVGIG (reference sequence). J gave up 4 bases and V 4 bases, and 3 bases lay outside the gene matches. CDR3 length equals 13 residues. For the CDR3, the DNA is TGTGCCTGGATGACAGGGGTATACAATGAGCAGTTCTTC. Its translation is CAWMTGVYNEQFF.

V usage is TRBV7-8 and J usage is TRBJ2-7, with TRBD2 matching over 13 bases. CDR1 is SGHVS and CDR2 is FQNEAQ in the germline V gene. Unmatched junction bases numbered 7, after V lost 5 bases and J lost 6 bases. This CDR3 is 15 amino acids long. The CDR3 region has the DNA TGTGCCAGCAGCGGTCGACTAGCGGGAGGAACCGAGCAGTACTTC. This sequence encodes CASSGRLAGGTEQYF.

This clone occurred many times. The chain links TRBV5-4 to TRBJ1-2, with D unclear. V shed 4 bases and J shed 0 bases, with 19 bases lying between them. Germline V gene lookup returns CDR1 SGHNT and CDR2 YYREEE (reference sequence). CDR3 length equals 17 residues. CDR3 region: CASSTPGTFGPNYGYTF. The CDR3 DNA is TGTGCCAGCAGCACCCCCGGCACCTTTGGGCCTAACTATGGCTACACCTTC.

The chain couples TRBV7-9 to TRBJ1-2, with 9 bases identical to TRBD1. J lost 7 bases, V lost 5 bases, and 8 bases had no gene match. The CDR3 totals 14 residues. Germline loops: CDR1 SEHNR, CDR2 FQNEAQ (reference sequence). CDR3 loop: CASSPPTGGAGYTF. DNA for the CDR3: TGTGCCAGCAGCCCACCGACAGGGGGGGCTGGCTACACCTTC.

The chain joins TRBV5-4 to TRBJ2-7, with D possibly TRBD1 on 5 matching bases. V lost 1 base and J lost 0, with 11 bases in between. The CDR3 contains 15 residues. Germline values: CDR1 SGHNT, CDR2 YYREEE (reference sequence). The CDR3 DNA is TGTGCCAGCAGCTTGCCCGGCAGGGCCTCCTACGAGCAGTACTTC. It yields the protein CASSLPGRASYEQYF.

For the CDR3, the DNA is TGCGCCAGCAGCTTGGGCAGGGTATTGACACCCCTCCACTTT. Translated, it gives CASSLGRVLTPLHF. The genes are TRBV5-1 and TRBJ1-6, with D possibly TRBD1 on 5 matching bases. This CDR3 has 14 amino acids. V was pared by 0 bases and J by 11 bases, with 12 bases between. Germline CDR1 reads SGHRS; CDR2 reads YFSETQ.

The chain has TRBV11-2 and TRBJ2-7; 9 positions agree with TRBD1. The CDR3 has 16 amino acids. CDR1 is SGHAT, CDR2 FQNNGV, per germline. V shed 5 bases and J 6 bases; nucleotides not matched to a gene: 14. CDR3 DNA: TGTGCCAGCAGCCTAAACGCGGGACAGGGCCCCCGCGAGCAGTACTTC. This codes for CASSLNAGQGPREQYF.

The CDR3 loop is CATRDRVYSNQPQHF. The CDR3 bases are TGTGCCACTCGGGACAGGGTATATAGCAATCAGCCCCAGCATTTT. The chain is built from TRBV24-1 and TRBJ1-5; 9 positions match TRBD1. The CDR3 runs to 15 residues. Germline CDR1 and CDR2: KGHDR and SFDVKD. V shed 10 bases, J shed 0 bases, and the junction held 6 bases outside the gene matches.

The chain employs TRBV6-1 and TRBJ1-1, with D maybe TRBD1 (5 bases). Germline assignment: CDR1 MNHNS and CDR2 SASEGT. Trimming took 1 base from V and 11 from J, leaving 11 bases between them. This CDR3 spans 12 amino acids. The CDR3 coding sequence is TGTGCCAGCAGTGAAGGGCAGGGTAGGGCTTTCTTT. It specifies CASSEGQGRAFF.

J is TRBJ2-5 and V is TRBV4-2, with D tentatively TRBD2 (5 bases). This CDR3 is built from 15 residues. The V and J ends lost 0 bases and 4 bases respectively, with 12 bases between them. CDR1 is LGHNA, CDR2 YNFKEQ, per germline. The DNA of the CDR3 is TGTGCCAGCAGCCAAGATACGGGAACTGGAGAGACCCAGTACTTC. Amino acid sequence: CASSQDTGTGETQYF.

The chain combines TRBV24-1 with TRBJ2-1; 12 bases match TRBD2. V lost 4 bases, J lost 5 bases, and 5 bases stayed unmatched. The CDR3 sequence is 16 residues long. From germline, CDR1 is KGHDR and CDR2 SFDVKD. CDR3 loop: CATSESLAGGHNEQFF. The CDR3, as DNA: TGTGCCACCAGTGAATCTCTAGCGGGGGGGCACAATGAGCAGTTCTTC.

Ten or more counts support this clone. The chain has TRBV9 and TRBJ1-2; no clear D gene. The length of the CDR3 is 16 residues. The V gene lost 0 bases and the J gene lost 0 bases, with 12 bases spanning the gap. The germline gives CDR1 SGDLS, CDR2 YYNGEE. The CDR3 nucleotides read TGTGCCAGCAGCGTAGAGGAGGAGCCAACTAACTATGGCTACACCTTC. This encodes CASSVEEEPTNYGYTF.

The chain is built from TRBV7-9 and TRBJ2-7; tentatively, D is TRBD1 (5 bases). V gave up 8 bases and J gave up 0 bases, with 11 bases separating them. Germline V lookup: CDR1 SEHNR, CDR2 FQNEAQ (reference sequence). There are 13 residues in the CDR3. For the CDR3, the DNA is TGTGCCAGCGGGGCTACCTACTCCTACGAGCAGTACTTC. This codes for CASGATYSYEQYF.

Notes on this clone: Distinct nucleotide sequences in the sample also encode this CDR3. The chain uses TRBV6-1 and TRBJ1-2, with D unclear. Between the trimmed V and J ends, which lost 2 bases and 4 bases, there was a span of 5 bases. Per germline, CDR1 MNHNS and CDR2 SASEGT. This CDR3 spans 12 amino acids. CDR3 protein: CASSEPSYGYTF. The CDR3 nucleotides read TGTGCCAGCAGTGAACCATCCTATGGCTACACCTTC.

The rearrangement links TRBV12-3 or TRBV12-4 to TRBJ2-4, with 7 positions matching TRBD1. CDR3 length: 13 amino acids. The J segment lost 7 bases and the V segment lost 5 bases, leaving 5 bases of the junction unmatched. CDR3 loop: CASSENRGNIQYF. The CDR3 DNA reads as TGTGCCAGCAGTGAGAACAGGGGTAACATTCAGTACTTC.

The chain employs TRBV6-5 and TRBJ2-2, with a weak D call TRBD2 (6 bases). V lost 6 bases to trimming and J lost 2 bases, with 10 bases between them. Per the germline V gene, CDR1 is MNHEY and CDR2 is SVGAGI. CDR3 length: 14 amino acids. CDR3: CASSRDLNTGELFF. For the CDR3, the DNA is TGTGCCAGCAGCCGGGACTTAAACACCGGGGAGCTGTTTTTT.

This clone came up once. The V call is TRBV27, the J call TRBJ2-1; a weak D match, TRBD2 (6 bases). V lost 5 bases, J lost 13 bases, and 18 bases lay in between. There are 13 residues in the CDR3. Germline V CDR1 and CDR2: MNHEY, SMNVEV (reference sequence). CDR3 bases: TGTGCCAGCAGTCCGTACGTGGACTACAAACAGTTCTTC. This gives the protein CASSPYVDYKQFF.

V usage is TRBV18 and J usage is TRBJ1-1; 9 bases align to TRBD1. The CDR3 runs to 14 residues. CDR1 is KGHSH and CDR2 is LQKENI in the germline V gene. V lost 6 bases, J lost 5 bases, and 7 bases stayed unmatched. CDR3 loop: CASSLGQGGTEAFF. The CDR3 DNA reads TGTGCCAGCTCCCTGGGACAGGGTGGGACTGAAGCTTTCTTT.

The rearrangement joins TRBV9 to TRBJ2-5, with a tentative D call TRBD2 (7 bases). The CDR3 is 14 amino acids. Trimming took 2 bases from V and 5 from J, leaving 13 bases between them. CDR1 is SGDLS, CDR2 YYNGEE, per germline. The CDR3 sequence is CASSVGGAGETQYF. The CDR3 DNA sequence: TGTGCCAGCAGCGTGGGGGGGGCGGGGGAGACCCAGTACTTC.

V and J are TRBV10-2 and TRBJ1-5, with TRBD1 identical over 8 bases. In germline, CDR1 is WSHSY, CDR2 SAAADI. The J segment lost 7 bases and the V segment lost 6 bases, leaving 8 bases of the junction unmatched. CDR3 length equals 14 residues. The CDR3 protein is CASRAQGAKQPQHF. The CDR3 bases are TGCGCCAGCAGAGCGCAGGGGGCTAAGCAGCCCCAGCATTTT.

The chain recombines TRBV10-3 with TRBJ2-3; 8 nucleotides match TRBD2. The CDR3 loop spans 15 amino acids. CDR1 is ENHRY and CDR2 is SYGVKD in the germline V gene. Trimming cost V 3 bases and J 0 bases; bases outside gene matches: 2. DNA for the CDR3: TGTGCCATCAGTGAACAGCGGGGGAGCACAGATACGCAGTATTTT. Its translation: CAISEQRGSTDTQYF.

The chain has TRBV28 and TRBJ2-7; D is ambiguous. CDR3 size: 13 residues. V was cut by 5 bases and J by 3 bases, with 11 bases left in between. Per the germline V gene, CDR1 is MDHEN and CDR2 is SYDVKM. This chain's CDR3 is CASSLPRLYEQYF. CDR3 nucleotide sequence: TGTGCCAGCAGTCTCCCACGACTCTACGAGCAGTACTTC.